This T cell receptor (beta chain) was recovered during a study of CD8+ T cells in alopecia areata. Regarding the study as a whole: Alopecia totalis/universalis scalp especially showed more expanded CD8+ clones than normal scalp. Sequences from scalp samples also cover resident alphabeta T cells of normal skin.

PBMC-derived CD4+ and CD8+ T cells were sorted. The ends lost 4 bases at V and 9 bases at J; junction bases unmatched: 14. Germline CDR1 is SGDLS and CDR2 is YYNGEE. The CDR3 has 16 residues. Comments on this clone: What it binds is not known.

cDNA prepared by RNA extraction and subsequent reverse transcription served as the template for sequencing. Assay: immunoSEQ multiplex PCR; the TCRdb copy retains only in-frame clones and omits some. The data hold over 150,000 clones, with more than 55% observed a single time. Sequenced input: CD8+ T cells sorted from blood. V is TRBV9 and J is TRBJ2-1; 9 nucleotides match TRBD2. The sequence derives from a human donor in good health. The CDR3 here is CASSPRQAGGRGEQFF. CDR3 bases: TGTGCCAGCAGCCCCCGGCAAGCGGGGGGCCGGGGTGAGCAGTTCTTC.